This note documents a single TCR beta chain sequence. No antigen is known for it. Base qualities were left out, and no much larger clone turns up one base away. TCR beta chains were amplified from genomic DNA using the immunoSEQ hsTCRB kit. Sequencing of TCR beta libraries was performed on an Illumina MiSeq instrument by the immunoSEQ service. The source study handled its data this way. Repertoire data were analyzed with the immunoSEQ Analyzer. Drawn from immuneACCESS, this table holds only the in-frame rearrangements with V and J called that TCRdb kept. Clones are partly lost; checked studies trace under half to an unresolved V gene and leave the rest unexplained. V and J calls and clone size come straight from that table; D and trimming were deduced from the DNA. Within this sample are tens of thousands of clones, with roughly 90% of them counted one time only. Together, the top ten hold over 4.5% of the sample.

The source of the sample is a study of resident and recirculating memory T cells in vitiligo (dated by TCRdb to between 2018 and 2020). Some background on the complete study: For TCR beta sequencing, each of 3 stable vitiligo patients provided PBMCs and epidermis from shave biopsies taken at two lesional sites and two nonlesional sites. Without any cell sorting, samples were homogenized immediately before genomic DNA was extracted using the Qiagen DNeasy Blood & Tissue Kit. The goal of the human TCR beta sequencing was to check whether lesional vitiligo skin contained specific clones that differed from the clones found in nonlesional skin and blood.

Unmatched junction bases come to 11, with V trimmed by 5 bases and J by 10 bases. The CDR3, from cysteine to phenylalanine, totals 14 residues. Of all the DNA, just the CDR3 is kept, 42 bases in frame from base 1. Taken from the germline V gene, the CDR1 and CDR2 loops are SGHTA and FQGTGA. Results and caveats for the whole study, not just this receptor: Even within a single patient, overlap and correlation analysis found no significant repertoire overlap between any biopsies apart from each lesion compared with itself. No unique dominant TCR clone was detected, and variation in clonality was observed among vitiligo lesions. TCR sequences were not shared across biopsy sites or across patients, which suggests that different T cell clones infiltrate different lesions, a pattern described as private specificity. Mechanistic studies in the future are needed to assess how much the detected T cell clones and the human Trm pools versus Tcm pools each contribute.

Vitiligo counted as stable when lesions had not changed during the previous 6 months. To count as stable, patients also needed to show no confetti depigmentation, which is a clinical sign of active vitiligo. Anyone who had been treated within the previous three months was excluded from the study. PBMCs were isolated from heparinized blood by Ficoll density gradient centrifugation and were subsequently flash-frozen. The V and J genes are TRBV7-3 and TRBJ2-1, with TRBD1 identical over 7 junction bases. The clonotype originates from a male donor with vitiligo. The sample taken for sequencing was blood. The CDR3 sequence is CASSPEGQAVEQFF. The DNA is as follows: TGTGCCAGCAGCCCCGAAGGACAGGCCGTGGAGCAGTTCTTC.